These 25 T cell receptor beta chains were sequenced from one sample in a study of CD8+ T cells in alopecia areata. Investigators isolated RNA and reverse transcribed it into cDNA to act as the sequencing template. Data came from immunoSEQ multiplex PCR; TCRdb stores just in-frame clones and leaves some out. The sample contains about 130,000 clones, 45% to 60% of which appear only once. Documented treatment: oral pan-JAK inhibitor, 5-10 mg twice daily. The starting material was CD8+ T cells sorted from blood, obtained at week 4, from a patient treated with tofacitinib. The receptors shown here come from a human donor with alopecia areata.

V usage is TRBV30 and J usage is TRBJ2-3; TRBD2 aligns across 7 bases. V lost 3 bases, J lost 2 bases, and 5 bases stayed unmatched. This CDR3 region has 14 residues. The germline CDR1 and CDR2 sequences are GTSNPN and SVGIG (reference sequence). The CDR3 DNA reads as TGTGCCTGGAGATGGCGGGGGATCACAGATACGCAGTATTTT. This codes for CAWRWRGITDTQYF.

The V and J genes are TRBV9 and TRBJ1-2, with D possibly matching TRBD1 (5 bases). Deletions cut 4 bases from V and 4 bases from J, with 8 bases between. The V gene's germline CDR1 is SGDLS and CDR2 YYNGEE. CDR3 length: 12 amino acids. CDR3 sequence reads: CASSFDSYGYTF. The CDR3, as DNA: TGTGCCAGCAGCTTTGACAGCTATGGCTACACCTTC.

This chain links TRBV5-1 with TRBJ1-1; the D is unclear. The germline V gene has CDR1 SGHRS and CDR2 YFSETQ. V was pared by 0 bases and J by 4 bases, with 10 bases between. CDR3 length: 14 amino acids. CDR3 residues: CASSLVGGGTEAFF. The DNA of the CDR3 is TGCGCCAGCAGCTTGGTGGGAGGTGGCACTGAAGCTTTCTTT.

There are a few counts of this clone. The chain is built from TRBV2 and TRBJ1-1; D is undetermined. This CDR3 spans 13 amino acids. Germline assignment: CDR1 SNHLY and CDR2 FYNNEI. V dropped 3 bases and J dropped 5 bases, with 10 bases sitting between them. CDR3 sequence reads: CASSEGRTTEAFF. CDR3 nucleotide sequence: TGTGCCAGCAGTGAGGGCAGAACGACTGAAGCTTTCTTT.

The chain has TRBV25-1 and TRBJ2-7; D might be TRBD2 (7 bases). The CDR3 spans 17 residues. V lost 2 bases and J lost 6, with 23 bases in between. The germline gives CDR1 MGHDK, CDR2 SYGVNS. The CDR3 loop is CASSEGPPDAGASEQYF. The DNA for the CDR3 is TGTGCCAGCAGTGAAGGGCCGCCAGACGCGGGGGCATCCGAGCAGTACTTC.

This rearrangement joins TRBV6-5 to TRBJ2-1; weak D call: TRBD1 (5 bases). The V end lost 2 bases, the J end lost 7 bases, and 15 bases lay between the germline ends. This CDR3 comprises 15 residues. Germline CDR1 reads MNHEY; CDR2 reads SVGAGI. The DNA for the CDR3 is TGTGCCAGCAGTTACGGGCAGGGATTTAGGAATGAGCAGTTCTTC. This gives the protein CASSYGQGFRNEQFF.

The chain recombines TRBV6-5 with TRBJ2-5, with TRBD2 matching 9 bases. The V gene's germline CDR1 is MNHEY and CDR2 SVGAGI. There are 16 residues in the CDR3. The V gene end was trimmed by 2 bases and the J gene end by 3 bases; junction bases not matched to a gene: 7. The CDR3 DNA follows: TGTGCCAGCAGTTACCTAGCTAGCGGGGAAGAAGAGACCCAGTACTTC. The encoded protein is CASSYLASGEEETQYF.

The CDR3 DNA is TGCGCCAGCAGCCCCACGGGGGCCACTAATGAAAAACTGTTTTTT. Translation gives CASSPTGATNEKLFF. The chain employs TRBV4-3 and TRBJ1-4; D might be TRBD1 (6 bases). The V gene lost 4 bases and the J gene lost 2 bases, with 11 bases spanning the gap. The germline gives CDR1 LGHNA, CDR2 YSLEER. This CDR3 contains 15 residues.

The chain carries TRBV13 and TRBJ2-1; D is ambiguous. Trimming pared 5 bases from V and 5 bases from J, leaving 13 bases between. There are 14 residues in the CDR3. Germline V lookup: CDR1 PRHDT, CDR2 FYEKMQ (reference sequence). In nucleotides, the CDR3 is TGTGCCAGCAGCCCCTGGGCCCGAAACAATGAGCAGTTCTTC. Amino acid sequence: CASSPWARNNEQFF.

V and J are TRBV5-1 and TRBJ2-5; TRBD2 matches 7 bases. Germline V CDR1 and CDR2: SGHRS, YFSETQ. This CDR3 is 12 amino acids long. Trimming cost V 7 bases and J 9 bases; bases outside gene matches: 9. This CDR3 reads CASRSGGSAQYF. In DNA form, the CDR3 reads TGCGCCAGCCGATCGGGGGGTTCGGCCCAGTACTTC.

Only a few counts were recorded for this clone. V is TRBV19 and J is TRBJ2-5, with D hard to call. The CDR3 is 13 residues long. Germline values: CDR1 LNHDA, CDR2 SQIVND (reference sequence). The V end lost 3 bases, the J end lost 5 bases, and 10 bases lay between the germline ends. CDR3 amino acids: CASSIVYSETQYF. The CDR3 nucleotides are TGTGCCAGTAGTATCGTATATTCGGAGACCCAGTACTTC.

V and J are TRBV4-3 and TRBJ2-1, with 10 bases that match TRBD2. The J segment lost 7 bases and the V segment lost 0 bases, leaving 9 bases of the junction unmatched. Germline V gene lookup returns CDR1 LGHNA and CDR2 YSLEER. The CDR3 sequence is 17 residues long. The CDR3 sequence: CASSQESGTSAGNEQFF. The CDR3 nucleotides read TGCGCCAGCAGCCAAGAATCCGGGACTAGCGCGGGGAATGAGCAGTTCTTC.

In this sample, this clone turned up a few times. The CDR3 here is CSVPGHVGVYGYTF. In nucleotides, the CDR3 is TGCAGCGTTCCCGGACACGTAGGCGTCTATGGCTACACCTTC. This chain connects TRBV29-1 to TRBJ1-2, with D perhaps matching TRBD1 (5 bases). V lost 5 bases and J lost 4, with 17 bases in between. The V gene's germline CDR1 is SQVTM and CDR2 ANQGSEA. The CDR3 is made up of 14 amino acids.

This chain connects TRBV7-2 to TRBJ2-3; 8 bases are shared with TRBD2. V lost 2 bases, J lost 3 bases, and 7 bases stayed unmatched. CDR1 and CDR2 from the germline V gene are SGHTA and FQGNSA. The CDR3 consists of 16 residues. The CDR3 DNA is TGTGCCAGCAGCTTATTAGGCCGGGGGGGTACAGATACGCAGTATTTT. Its protein is CASSLLGRGGTDTQYF.

The V and J genes are TRBV4-3 and TRBJ1-6, with D tentatively TRBD1 (5 bases). Trimming shortened V by 1 base and J by 0 bases, and 13 bases separated the two germline ends. This CDR3 is 18 amino acids long. Per the germline V gene, CDR1 is LGHNA and CDR2 is YSLEER. The CDR3 loop reads CASSQVTESSSYNSPLHF. CDR3 bases: TGCGCCAGCAGCCAAGTGACAGAGTCGAGCTCCTATAATTCACCCCTCCACTTT.

This clone has just a few counts. The V and J genes are TRBV7-3 and TRBJ2-7, with a weak D call TRBD2 (5 bases). The CDR3 is 13 residues long. Germline CDR1 and CDR2: SGHTA and FQGTGA. Trimming removed 0 bases at V and 5 bases at J, with 8 bases between. CDR3 nucleotides: TGTGCCAGCAGCTTAACAGGGCGGGACGAGCAGTACTTC. It is translated as CASSLTGRDEQYF.

The chain is built from TRBV9 and TRBJ1-1; D is perhaps TRBD1 (6 bases). The CDR3 runs 13 residues. The germline V and J ends were trimmed by 3 bases and 5 bases, with 11 bases remaining between them. The V gene's germline CDR1 is SGDLS and CDR2 YYNGEE. CDR3 nucleotide sequence: TGTGCCAGCAGCGAGGGGGGAGGAACTGAAGCTTTCTTT. Its translation: CASSEGGGTEAFF.

V gene TRBV5-4 combines with J gene TRBJ1-1; D might be TRBD1 (5 bases). CDR3 length: 14 residues. The ends were cut back, 4 bases at V and 3 bases at J, with 13 bases in the middle. CDR1 and CDR2 (germline): SGHNT, YYREEE (reference sequence). CDR3 sequence reads: CASSQRDGDTEAFF. As DNA, the CDR3 is TGTGCCAGCAGCCAACGGGACGGTGACACTGAAGCTTTCTTT.

This clone was seen a handful of times. V usage is TRBV18 and J usage is TRBJ2-7, with TRBD1 identical over 9 bases. Germline CDR1 reads KGHSH; CDR2 reads LQKENI. V was pared by 3 bases and J by 2 bases, with 2 bases of the junction left unmatched. This CDR3 contains 14 residues. The CDR3 loop is CASSPDRGTYEQYF. In nucleotides, the CDR3 is TGTGCCAGCTCACCGGACAGGGGCACCTACGAGCAGTACTTC.

CDR3 residues: CASSPGGGAFF. The CDR3 region has the DNA TGTGCCAGCAGCCCTGGGGGGGGAGCTTTCTTT. V gene TRBV6-5 combines with J gene TRBJ1-1; D may be TRBD1 (5 bases). Germline V gene data show CDR1 as MNHEY and CDR2 as SVGAGI. The CDR3 is 11 amino acids. Trimming removed 6 bases from V and 10 bases from J, with 12 bases in between.

This chain uses TRBV30 with TRBJ1-2, with 7 bases that match TRBD1. The junction had 4 bases not matched to a gene; V was cut back by 2 bases and J by 4 bases. Germline-derived CDR1 and CDR2 are GTSNPN and SVGIG (reference sequence). The CDR3 runs to 13 residues. The CDR3 sequence: CAWSTGVVYGYTF. In DNA form, the CDR3 reads TGTGCCTGGAGTACAGGGGTCGTCTATGGCTACACCTTC.

The chain is built from TRBV4-3 and TRBJ2-3; 14 nucleotides align to TRBD2. The CDR3 covers 18 residues. Germline CDR1 is LGHNA and CDR2 is YSLEER. The J segment lost 2 bases and the V segment lost 1 base, leaving 5 bases of the junction unmatched. The CDR3 sequence: CASSQAPGLAGDTDTQYF. The DNA for the CDR3 is TGCGCCAGCAGCCAAGCCCCGGGACTAGCGGGGGACACAGATACGCAGTATTTT.

CDR3 bases: TGTGCCAGCAGTTTATCGAACAGGGAACCCTACGAGCAGTACTTC. It specifies CASSLSNREPYEQYF. The chain combines TRBV27 with TRBJ2-7, with D possibly being TRBD1 (6 bases). Looked up from germline, CDR1 is MNHEY and CDR2 is SMNVEV (reference sequence). V shed 0 bases and J shed 2 bases, with 11 bases lying between them. The CDR3 contains 15 residues.

J is TRBJ1-1 and V is TRBV29-1; possibly TRBD1 for D (6 bases). V lost 0 bases, J lost 7 bases, and 9 bases lay in between. The CDR3 consists of 12 residues. Per the germline V gene, CDR1 is SQVTM and CDR2 is ANQGSEA. The CDR3 spells CSVEEEGDEAFF. The CDR3 DNA sequence: TGCAGCGTTGAAGAAGAGGGGGATGAAGCTTTCTTT.

The chain uses TRBV7-9 and TRBJ2-5; 7 nucleotides agree with TRBD1. With V trimmed by 5 bases and J by 2 bases, 8 bases remained unmatched. The CDR3 totals 15 residues. The V gene's germline CDR1 is SEHNR and CDR2 FQNEAQ (reference sequence). CDR3 DNA sequence: TGTGCCAGCAGCGCCCGGACAGGTCCACAAGAGACCCAGTACTTC. Translating gives CASSARTGPQETQYF.